This passage covers 24 T cell receptor beta chains from one sample sequenced in a study of identical twins. A single record per CDR3 protein comes from TCRdb applying MiXCR to the 5' RACE reads. Of hundreds of thousands of distinct CDR3 sequences listed, around 22% are singletons. The same data also contributed to another study, on yellow fever vaccine responses in identical twins.

The sequenced sample was CD4+ T cells sorted from blood. These receptors originate from a woman aged 18-29 years in good health.

The rearrangement joins TRBV12-3 or TRBV12-4 to TRBJ2-2; 12 positions match TRBD2. The trim removed 6 bases at V and 7 bases at J, leaving 12 bases unmatched. The CDR3 is made up of 17 amino acids. CDR3 in amino acids: CASSRGGLAGGDGELFF. The CDR3 nucleotides are TGTGCCAGCAGCCGTGGCGGGCTAGCGGGGGGGGACGGGGAGCTGTTTTTT.

This clonotype appeared a few times. The chain recombines TRBV12-3 or TRBV12-4 with TRBJ2-1; 7 nucleotides line up with TRBD2. V lost 0 bases, J lost 0 bases, and 2 bases stayed unmatched. This CDR3 contains 16 residues. The CDR3 DNA reads TGTGCCAGCAGTTTAGCCCGGACTAGCTCCTACAATGAGCAGTTCTTC. It yields the protein CASSLARTSSYNEQFF.

The J gene is TRBJ2-7, the V gene TRBV20-1; 9 positions agree with TRBD2. The CDR3 is 18 residues long. With V trimmed by 3 bases and J by 4 bases, 19 bases remained unmatched. Germline loops: CDR1 DFQATT, CDR2 SNEGSKA (reference sequence). The CDR3 bases are TGCAGTGCTAGGCCCCGACAGGTAGATAGCGGGAGCTTTTACGAGCAGTACTTC. Residues: CSARPRQVDSGSFYEQYF.

The rearrangement uses TRBV20-1 and TRBJ2-7; 10 positions agree with TRBD1. The CDR3 is made up of 15 amino acids. The V gene end was trimmed by 5 bases and the J gene end by 7 bases; junction bases not matched to a gene: 14. CDR1 is DFQATT and CDR2 is SNEGSKA in the germline V gene (reference sequence). For the CDR3, the DNA is TGCAGTGCTGAATCCGGGACAGGGGTTATCCGAGAGCAGTACGTC. It yields the protein CSAESGTGVIREQYV.

This clonotype was found a few times. This chain uses TRBV28 with TRBJ2-2, with D possibly being TRBD1 (5 bases). Germline CDR1 and CDR2: MDHEN and SYDVKM. The CDR3 length is 16 residues. The germline V and J ends were trimmed by 6 bases and 2 bases, with 16 bases remaining between them. The CDR3 sequence is CASSLNVDRNTGELFF. CDR3 DNA sequence: TGTGCCAGCAGCCTCAATGTCGACAGAAACACCGGGGAGCTGTTTTTT.

This clonotype appeared a few times. The chain employs TRBV5-1 and TRBJ1-1; no firm D call. V lost 3 bases to trimming and J lost 1 base, with 13 bases between them. CDR1 and CDR2 from the germline V gene are SGHRS and YFSETQ. This CDR3 has 15 amino acids. The CDR3 reads CASSSLSRSNTEAFF. In DNA form, the CDR3 reads TGCGCCAGCAGCTCGTTATCTCGATCGAACACTGAAGCTTTCTTT.

This chain uses TRBV28 with TRBJ1-5; D gene uncertain. Trimming stripped 2 bases from V and 2 bases from J, with 7 bases between. The CDR3 length is 14 residues. The germline V gene encodes CDR1 MDHEN and CDR2 SYDVKM. The CDR3 reads CASSLAVGNQPQHF. Written as DNA, the CDR3 is TGTGCCAGCAGTTTAGCTGTGGGCAATCAGCCCCAGCATTTT. The full variable domain, with the rest looked up from reference TRBV28 and TRBJ1-5, is DVKVTQSSRYLVKRTGEKVFLECVQDMDHENMFWYRQDPGLGLRLIYFSYDVKMKEKGDIPEGYSVSREKKERFSLILESASTNQTSMYLCASSLAVGNQPQHFGDGTRLSIL.

There are a few counts of this clonotype. V usage is TRBV5-4 and J usage is TRBJ2-3; D is undetermined. Germline CDR1 is SGHNT and CDR2 is YYREEE (reference sequence). This CDR3 contains 14 residues. V gave up 0 bases and J gave up 3 bases, with 8 bases separating them. The CDR3 reads CASSLVGRTDTQYF. CDR3 in DNA: TGTGCCAGCAGCTTGGTTGGCAGGACAGATACGCAGTATTTT.

This clonotype was counted a few times. The chain carries TRBV11-2 and TRBJ2-7; a possible D gene is TRBD1 (7 bases). This CDR3 comprises 14 residues. V was shortened by 5 bases and J by 4 bases, with 15 bases between the two germline ends. Germline CDR1 is SGHAT and CDR2 is FQNNGV. The CDR3 DNA is TGTGCCAGCAGCCCCCAGGGGGGCCCATACGAGCAGTACGTC. This translates into CASSPQGGPYEQYV.

The rearrangement links TRBV10-3 to TRBJ2-1; TRBD2 matches at 8 bases. The V gene end was trimmed by 0 bases and the J gene end by 4 bases; junction bases not matched to a gene: 14. The length of the CDR3 is 19 residues. Germline CDR1 is ENHRY and CDR2 is SYGVKD. The chain's CDR3 is CAISESGMVAGSAYNEQFF. The CDR3 coding sequence is TGTGCCATCAGTGAGTCGGGTATGGTAGCGGGGAGTGCATACAATGAGCAGTTCTTC.

This clonotype has just a few counts. This chain joins TRBV18 and TRBJ2-5; D is undetermined. Looked up from germline, CDR1 is KGHSH and CDR2 is LQKENI. V dropped 4 bases and J dropped 4 bases, with 16 bases sitting between them. CDR3 size: 15 residues. The CDR3 bases are TGTGCCAGCTCACGGAGTCACCAGTCCCGAGAGACCCAGTACTTC. It is translated as CASSRSHQSRETQYF.

The chain recombines TRBV6-5 with TRBJ2-4; D remains ambiguous. The germline V and J ends were trimmed by 2 bases and 0 bases, with 5 bases remaining between them. This CDR3 spans 14 amino acids. Germline CDR1 is MNHEY and CDR2 is SVGAGI. In DNA form, the CDR3 reads TGTGCCAGCAGTTACGGCAAAGCCAAAAACATTCAGTACTTC. This encodes CASSYGKAKNIQYF.

This clonotype came up a few times. V is TRBV4-2 and J is TRBJ2-5; D is uncertain. Between the trimmed V and J ends, which lost 0 bases and 5 bases, there was a span of 13 bases. Germline CDR1 and CDR2: LGHNA and YNFKEQ. The CDR3 has 15 residues. The CDR3 DNA is TGTGCCAGCAGCCAAGATCCTGGCAGATGGGAGACCCAGTACTTC. Amino acids: CASSQDPGRWETQYF.

There are a few counts of this clonotype. This sequence joins TRBV3-1 and TRBJ2-7; the match to TRBD2 covers 12 bases. J was trimmed by 3 bases and V by 2 bases; bases with no gene match: 2. Looked up from germline, CDR1 is LGHDT and CDR2 is YNNKEL (reference sequence). This CDR3 has 15 residues. CDR3 residues: CASSQTSGRIYEQYF. CDR3 DNA: TGTGCCAGCAGCCAAACTAGCGGGAGGATCTACGAGCAGTACTTC.

The chain couples TRBV5-1 to TRBJ1-2; 7 nucleotides align to TRBD1. Germline CDR1 is SGHRS and CDR2 is YFSETQ. The ends lost 6 bases at V and 0 bases at J; junction bases unmatched: 5. This CDR3 has 14 amino acids. CDR3 bases: TGCGCCAGCAAACCGGGACAGTCTAACTATGGCTACACCTTC. This codes for CASKPGQSNYGYTF.

J is TRBJ2-7 and V is TRBV10-3, with TRBD1 identical over 10 bases. CDR1 and CDR2 from the germline V gene are ENHRY and SYGVKD. The CDR3 contains 14 residues. Trimming at V came to 2 bases and at J to 3 bases, leaving 1 base not matched to a gene. The CDR3 protein is CAISERTGGYEQYV. In DNA form, the CDR3 reads TGTGCCATCAGTGAGCGGACAGGGGGCTACGAGCAGTACGTC.

The V gene is TRBV5-1, the J gene TRBJ2-1; maybe TRBD2 (6 bases). This CDR3 is built from 15 residues. Germline V lookup: CDR1 SGHRS, CDR2 YFSETQ. Trimming removed 0 bases at V and 4 bases at J, with 11 bases between. The CDR3 DNA is TGCGCCAGCAGCTTGGAGGGAGGACGGTACAATGAGCAGTTCTTC. It is translated as CASSLEGGRYNEQFF.

This clonotype was observed at least ten times. The CDR3 DNA sequence: TGCGCCAGCAGCTTGCAGGGGGCTAACAATGAGCAGTTCTTC. It specifies CASSLQGANNEQFF. J is TRBJ2-1 and V is TRBV5-1, with 8 bases aligning to TRBD1. J was trimmed by 5 bases and V by 1 base; bases with no gene match: 2. The V gene's germline CDR1 is SGHRS and CDR2 YFSETQ. The CDR3 spans 14 residues.

This clonotype appeared a few times. The CDR3 DNA reads as TGTGCCAGCAGCTCTGCCGCTGGTTGGGAAAAACTGTTTTTT. Amino acid sequence: CASSSAAGWEKLFF. The rearrangement joins TRBV7-9 to TRBJ1-4, with D hard to call. The V gene lost 4 bases and the J gene lost 8 bases, with 14 bases spanning the gap. The germline V gene encodes CDR1 SEHNR and CDR2 FQNEAQ (reference sequence). The CDR3 is 14 residues long.

This clonotype was picked up a small number of times. V gene TRBV27 combines with J gene TRBJ2-3, with 14 bases matching TRBD2. V was clipped by 3 bases and J by 8 bases; unmatched bases: 7. Per germline, CDR1 MNHEY and CDR2 SMNVEV (reference sequence). This CDR3 is built from 16 residues. The CDR3 protein is CASSLTRTSGRSTQYF. CDR3 nucleotide sequence: TGTGCCAGCAGTTTGACTAGGACTAGCGGGAGGTCTACGCAGTATTTT.

This rearrangement joins TRBV27 to TRBJ2-7; weak D call: TRBD1 (5 bases). The CDR3 consists of 15 residues. Per the germline V gene, CDR1 is MNHEY and CDR2 is SMNVEV (reference sequence). V lost 5 bases and J 4 bases, leaving 18 bases between the germline ends. In nucleotides, the CDR3 is TGTGCCAGCAGTAAAACAGGTACCCAAACTTACGAGCAGTACTTC. This translates into CASSKTGTQTYEQYF.

V usage is TRBV28 and J usage is TRBJ2-3, with TRBD1 matching 9 bases. The CDR3 is 14 amino acids. The germline V gene encodes CDR1 MDHEN and CDR2 SYDVKM. Losses at the gene ends were 6 bases for V and 8 bases for J; bases not matched to a gene: 9. CDR3 amino acids: CASRTGTGLGTQYF. CDR3 nucleotide sequence: TGTGCCAGCAGAACCGGGACAGGGTTGGGTACGCAGTATTTT.

This clonotype was picked up a small number of times. This sequence joins TRBV20-1 and TRBJ2-7, with D tentatively TRBD2 (6 bases). The CDR3 has 15 amino acids. Germline loops: CDR1 DFQATT, CDR2 SNEGSKA (reference sequence). The V end lost 2 bases, the J end lost 2 bases, and 16 bases lay between the germline ends. The CDR3 nucleotides read TGCAGTGCTAGACCGCGCCCGACTAGAGCCTACGAGCAGTACTTC. Its protein product is CSARPRPTRAYEQYF.

This clonotype has only a few counts. This chain links TRBV12-3 or TRBV12-4 with TRBJ2-7; no clear D gene. The CDR3 contains 13 residues. The V end was cut by 3 bases, the J end by 6 bases, with 12 bases between. CDR3 sequence reads: CASSFGHASEQYV. In DNA form, the CDR3 reads TGTGCCAGCAGTTTTGGGCACGCGAGCGAGCAGTACGTC.